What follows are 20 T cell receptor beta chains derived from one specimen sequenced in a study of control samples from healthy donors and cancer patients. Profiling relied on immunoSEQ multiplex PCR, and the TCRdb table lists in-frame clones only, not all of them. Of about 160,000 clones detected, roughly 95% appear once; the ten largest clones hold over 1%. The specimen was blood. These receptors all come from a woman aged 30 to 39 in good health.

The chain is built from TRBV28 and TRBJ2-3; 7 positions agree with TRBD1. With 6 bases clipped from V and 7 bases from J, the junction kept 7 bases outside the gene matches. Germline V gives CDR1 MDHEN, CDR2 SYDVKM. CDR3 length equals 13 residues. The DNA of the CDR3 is TGTGCCAGCAGAACATGGGGACAGAATACGCAGTATTTT. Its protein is CASRTWGQNTQYF.

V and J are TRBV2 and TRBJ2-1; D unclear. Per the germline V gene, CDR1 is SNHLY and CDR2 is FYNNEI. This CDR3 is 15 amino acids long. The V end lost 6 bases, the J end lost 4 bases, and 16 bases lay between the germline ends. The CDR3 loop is CASRAGPLSYNEQFF. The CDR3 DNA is TGTGCCAGCAGGGCTGGACCTCTATCATACAATGAGCAGTTCTTC.

DNA for the CDR3: TGTGCCAGCAGATTAATGGGACAGACCAACACTGAAGCTTTCTTT. Amino acids: CASRLMGQTNTEAFF. V gene TRBV6-5 combines with J gene TRBJ1-1; TRBD1 agrees at 7 bases. Per germline, CDR1 MNHEY and CDR2 SVGAGI. CDR3 size: 15 residues. The trim removed 6 bases at V and 2 bases at J, leaving 9 bases unmatched.

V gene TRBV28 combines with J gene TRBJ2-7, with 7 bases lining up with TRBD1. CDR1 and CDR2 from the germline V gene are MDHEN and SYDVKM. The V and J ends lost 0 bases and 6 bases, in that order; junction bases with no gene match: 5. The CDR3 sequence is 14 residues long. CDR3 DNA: TGTGCCAGCAGTTTATGGACAGGGAACGCCGAGCAGTACTTC. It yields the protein CASSLWTGNAEQYF.

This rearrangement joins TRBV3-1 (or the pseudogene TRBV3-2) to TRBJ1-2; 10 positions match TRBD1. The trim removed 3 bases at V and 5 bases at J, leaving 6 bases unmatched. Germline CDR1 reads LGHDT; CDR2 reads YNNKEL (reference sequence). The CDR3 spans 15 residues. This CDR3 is CASSQLRDRGYGYTF. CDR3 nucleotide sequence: TGTGCCAGCAGCCAGCTTCGGGACAGGGGTTATGGCTACACCTTC.

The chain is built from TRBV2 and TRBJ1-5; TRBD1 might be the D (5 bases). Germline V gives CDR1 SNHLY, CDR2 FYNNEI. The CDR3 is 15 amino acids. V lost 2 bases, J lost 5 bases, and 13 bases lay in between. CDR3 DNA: TGTGCCAGCAGTGAATTGAGGGGTGGCTATCAGCCCCAGCATTTT. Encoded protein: CASSELRGGYQPQHF. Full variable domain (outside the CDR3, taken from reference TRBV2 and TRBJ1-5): EPEVTQTPSHQVTQMGQEVILRCVPISNHLYFYWYRQILGQKVEFLVSFYNNEISEKSEIFDDQFSVERPDGSNFTLKIRSTKLEDSAMYFCASSELRGGYQPQHFGDGTRLSIL.

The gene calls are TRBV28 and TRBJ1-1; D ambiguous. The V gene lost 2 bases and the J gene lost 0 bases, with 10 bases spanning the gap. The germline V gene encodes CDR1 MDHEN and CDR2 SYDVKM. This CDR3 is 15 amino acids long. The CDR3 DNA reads TGTGCCAGCAGTTTAAAAGGACGGTTGAACACTGAAGCTTTCTTT. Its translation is CASSLKGRLNTEAFF.

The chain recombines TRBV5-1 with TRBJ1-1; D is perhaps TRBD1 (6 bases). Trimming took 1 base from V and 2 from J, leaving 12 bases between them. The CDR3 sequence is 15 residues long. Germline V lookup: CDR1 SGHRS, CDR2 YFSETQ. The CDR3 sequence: CASSLSGAGNTEAFF. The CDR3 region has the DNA TGCGCCAGCAGCTTGTCAGGGGCCGGTAACACTGAAGCTTTCTTT.

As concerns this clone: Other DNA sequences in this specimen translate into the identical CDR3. The CDR3 loop is CASSYSGRVGEKLFF. In DNA form, the CDR3 reads TGTGCCAGCAGTTACTCGGGCAGGGTGGGTGAAAAACTGTTTTTT. This chain connects TRBV6-5 to TRBJ1-4, with D possibly being TRBD1 (5 bases). The CDR3 sequence is 15 residues long. The germline V gene has CDR1 MNHEY and CDR2 SVGAGI. V was cut by 0 bases and J by 7 bases, with 12 bases left in between.

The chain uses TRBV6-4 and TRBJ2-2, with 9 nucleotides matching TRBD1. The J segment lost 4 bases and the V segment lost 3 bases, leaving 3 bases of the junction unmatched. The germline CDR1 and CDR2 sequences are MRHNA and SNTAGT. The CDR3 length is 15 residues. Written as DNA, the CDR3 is TGTGCCAGCAGTGAGGGACAGGGAGGCACCGGGGAGCTGTTTTTT. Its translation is CASSEGQGGTGELFF.

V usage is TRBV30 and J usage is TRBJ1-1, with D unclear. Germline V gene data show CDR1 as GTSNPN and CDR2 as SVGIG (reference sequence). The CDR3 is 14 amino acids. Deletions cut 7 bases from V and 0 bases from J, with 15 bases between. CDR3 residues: CASRAAHLNTEAFF. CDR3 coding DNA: TGTGCCTCCCGGGCCGCCCACCTGAACACTGAAGCTTTCTTT.

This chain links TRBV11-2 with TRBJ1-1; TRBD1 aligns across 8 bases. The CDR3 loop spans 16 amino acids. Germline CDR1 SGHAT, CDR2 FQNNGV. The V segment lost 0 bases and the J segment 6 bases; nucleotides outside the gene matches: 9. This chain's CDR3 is CASSLDPQGAVAEAFF. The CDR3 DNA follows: TGTGCCAGCAGCTTAGACCCCCAGGGGGCAGTGGCTGAAGCTTTCTTT. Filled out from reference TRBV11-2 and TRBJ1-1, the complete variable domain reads EAGVAQSPRYKIIEKRQSVAFWCNPISGHATLYWYQQILGQGPKLLIQFQNNGVVDDSQLPKDRFSAERLKGVDSTLKIQPAKLEDSAVYLCASSLDPQGAVAEAFFGQGTRLTVV.

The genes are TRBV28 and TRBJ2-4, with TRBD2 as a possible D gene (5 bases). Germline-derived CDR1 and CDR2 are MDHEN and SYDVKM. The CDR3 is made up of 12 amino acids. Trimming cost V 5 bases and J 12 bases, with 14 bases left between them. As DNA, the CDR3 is TGTGCCAGCAGTATACGTGCGGGCTATCAGTACTTC. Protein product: CASSIRAGYQYF.

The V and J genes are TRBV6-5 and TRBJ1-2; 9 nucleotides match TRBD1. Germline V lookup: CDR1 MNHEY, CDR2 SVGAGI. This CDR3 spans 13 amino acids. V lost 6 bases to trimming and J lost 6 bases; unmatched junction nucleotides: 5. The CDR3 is CASRPTGGNGYTF. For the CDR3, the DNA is TGTGCCAGCAGGCCGACAGGGGGAAATGGCTACACCTTC.

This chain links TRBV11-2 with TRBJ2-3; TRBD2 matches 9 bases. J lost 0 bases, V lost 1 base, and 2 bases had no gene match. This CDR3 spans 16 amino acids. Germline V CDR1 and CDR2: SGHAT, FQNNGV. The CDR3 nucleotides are TGTGCCAGCAGCTTAGTTGGACTAGCGAGCACAGATACGCAGTATTTT. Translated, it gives CASSLVGLASTDTQYF.

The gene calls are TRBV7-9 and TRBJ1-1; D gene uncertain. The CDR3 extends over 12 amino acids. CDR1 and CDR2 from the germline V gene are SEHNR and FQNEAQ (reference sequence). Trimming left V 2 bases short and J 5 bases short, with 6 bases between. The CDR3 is CASSLRTTEAFF. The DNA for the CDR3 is TGTGCCAGCAGCTTAAGGACTACTGAAGCTTTCTTT.

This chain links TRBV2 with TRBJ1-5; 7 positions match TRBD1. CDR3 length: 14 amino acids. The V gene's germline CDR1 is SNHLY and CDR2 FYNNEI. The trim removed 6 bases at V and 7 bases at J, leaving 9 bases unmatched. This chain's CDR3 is CASRRQGAGQPQHF. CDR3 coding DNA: TGTGCCAGCAGGAGACAGGGAGCAGGACAGCCCCAGCATTTT. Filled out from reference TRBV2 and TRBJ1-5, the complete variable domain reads EPEVTQTPSHQVTQMGQEVILRCVPISNHLYFYWYRQILGQKVEFLVSFYNNEISEKSEIFDDQFSVERPDGSNFTLKIRSTKLEDSAMYFCASRRQGAGQPQHFGDGTRLSIL.

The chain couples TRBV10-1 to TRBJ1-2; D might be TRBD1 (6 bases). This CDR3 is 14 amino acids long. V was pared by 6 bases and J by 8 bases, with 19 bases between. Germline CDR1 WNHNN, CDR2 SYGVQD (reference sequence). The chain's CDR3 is CASRERGGLRGYTF. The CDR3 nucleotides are TGCGCCAGCAGGGAGAGGGGGGGGCTGAGGGGCTACACCTTC.

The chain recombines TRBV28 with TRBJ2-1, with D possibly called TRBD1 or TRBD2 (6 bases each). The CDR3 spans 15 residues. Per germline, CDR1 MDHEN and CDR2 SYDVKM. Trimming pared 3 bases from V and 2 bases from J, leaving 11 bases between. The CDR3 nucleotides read TGTGCCAGCAGTTTTTCGGGGGCAGCCTACAATGAGCAGTTCTTC. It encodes CASSFSGAAYNEQFF.

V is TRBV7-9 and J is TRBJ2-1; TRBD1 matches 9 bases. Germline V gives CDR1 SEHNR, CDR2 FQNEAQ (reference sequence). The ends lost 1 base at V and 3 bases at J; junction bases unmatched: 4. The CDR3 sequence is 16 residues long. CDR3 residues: CASSLEADRGYNEQFF. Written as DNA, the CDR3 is TGTGCCAGCAGCTTAGAGGCGGACAGGGGCTACAATGAGCAGTTCTTC.